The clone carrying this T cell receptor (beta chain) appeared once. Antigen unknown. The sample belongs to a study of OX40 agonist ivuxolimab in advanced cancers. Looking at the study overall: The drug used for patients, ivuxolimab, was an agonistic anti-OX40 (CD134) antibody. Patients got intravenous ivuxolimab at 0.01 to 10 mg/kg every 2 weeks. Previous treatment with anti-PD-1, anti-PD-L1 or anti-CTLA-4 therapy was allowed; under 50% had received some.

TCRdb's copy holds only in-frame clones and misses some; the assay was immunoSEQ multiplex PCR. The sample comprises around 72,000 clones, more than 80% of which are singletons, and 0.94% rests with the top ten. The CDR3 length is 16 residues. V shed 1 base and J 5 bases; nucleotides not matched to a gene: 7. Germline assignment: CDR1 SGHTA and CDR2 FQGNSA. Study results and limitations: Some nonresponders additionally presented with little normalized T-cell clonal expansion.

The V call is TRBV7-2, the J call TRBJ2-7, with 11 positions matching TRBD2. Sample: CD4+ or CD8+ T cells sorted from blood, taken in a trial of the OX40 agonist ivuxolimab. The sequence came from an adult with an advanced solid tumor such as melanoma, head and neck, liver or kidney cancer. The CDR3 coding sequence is TGTGCCAGCAGCTTAGTCGGCACTAGCGGGGGCCACGAGCAGTACTTC. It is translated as CASSLVGTSGGHEQYF.